A selection of T cell receptor beta chains follows, all from one sample in a study of control samples from healthy donors and cancer patients. TCRdb keeps only in-frame clones here, not all; method: immunoSEQ multiplex PCR. The repertoire holds about 150,000 clones, with 85% to 95% as singletons. Input material: blood. Receptor source: a middle-aged woman in good health. Each CDR3 is given with its conserved first and last residue. Each record gives: V gene, D gene, J gene, clone size, CDR3 DNA, CDR3 protein. A D gene is named only where the DNA matches it firmly. Not every row has a clone size; where given, it reads once, few, many or a size class.

TRBV14	.	TRBJ1-2	.	TGTGCCAGCAGCCAAGGATGGATGACTAACTATGGCTACACCTTC	CASSQGWMTNYGYTF
TRBV14	.	TRBJ1-4	.	TGTGCCAGCAGCCGTCTCTCAACTAATGAAAAACTGTTTTTT	CASSRLSTNEKLFF
TRBV18	TRBD1	TRBJ1-2	.	TGTGCCAGCTCACCGCAGGGGGCCTCCCTCTATGGCTACACCTTC	CASSPQGASLYGYTF
TRBV28	TRBD1	TRBJ2-5	.	TGTGCCAGCAGTTCCTGGACAGGCCAAGAGACCCAGTACTTC	CASSSWTGQETQYF
TRBV19	.	TRBJ2-5	.	TGTGCCAGTAGCCCCGACCTCGTGGGGGGATTTCTGGAGACCCAGTACTTC	CASSPDLVGGFLETQYF
TRBV5-6	TRBD1	TRBJ1-5	.	TGTGCCAGCAGTTCTACCCGGACAGGGAATCAGCCCCAGCATTTT	CASSSTRTGNQPQHF
TRBV9	TRBD2	TRBJ2-1	few	TGTGCCAGCAGCTCAGGGGGACTAGCGCCGTACAATGAGCAGTTCTTC	CASSSGGLAPYNEQFF
TRBV7-2	.	TRBJ1-6	.	TGTGCCAGCAGCTTTCTCCCGGGGAATTCACCCCTCCACTTT	CASSFLPGNSPLHF
TRBV27	TRBD1	TRBJ1-5	.	TGTGCCAGCAGTCCCCGGGACAGGGGTAATCAGCCCCAGCATTTT	CASSPRDRGNQPQHF
TRBV7-2	.	TRBJ1-1	.	TGTGCCAGCAGCACCACCCGGGGCAACACTGAAGCTTTCTTT	CASSTTRGNTEAFF
TRBV5-1	.	TRBJ1-4	.	TGCGCCAGCAGCTTCGGGGGGGCTGGTGAAAAACTGTTTTTT	CASSFGGAGEKLFF
TRBV30	TRBD1	TRBJ1-5	.	TGTGCCTGGAGTGCACAGGGGGGGGGTCAGCCCCAGCATTTT	CAWSAQGGGQPQHF
TRBV28	.	TRBJ1-4	.	TGTGCCAGCAGCCTAGGGGTTACTAATGAAAAACTGTTTTTT	CASSLGVTNEKLFF
TRBV10-3	TRBD1	TRBJ1-4	once	TGTGCCATCAGCGACAGGGAGAATGAAAAACTGTTTTTT	CAISDRENEKLFF